The clone carrying this T cell receptor beta chain was recorded many times. Its target is unknown. The sample originates from a study of T cells in Graves' hyperthyroidism and ophthalmopathy. For the study at large: Peripheral blood draws took place at initial diagnosis, ahead of any treatment. General study points: In the blood, most expanded thyroid clonotypes above 0.001 appeared as well.

Researchers took RNA transcripts and amplified the TCR beta CDR3 regions from them. Using the HTBI primer set, a first-round RT-PCR was run on the TCR CDR3. From the multiplex PCR reads, TCRdb called clonotypes with MiXCR, one entry per CDR3 protein. The sample lists approximately 420,000 distinct CDR3 sequences, about 13% occurring once. Hyperthyroidism, newly diagnosed and lasting under 2 months, affected patients aged 18 to 65. PBMCs stemmed from less than 13 ml fresh peripheral blood. The specimen sequenced was blood. The clonotype comes from a woman younger than 30 with Graves' hyperthyroidism.

As DNA, the CDR3 is TGTGCCAGCAGGACGATGTGGGGGCGTACTTATGGCTACACCTTC. Protein sequence: CASRTMWGRTYGYTF. The J gene is TRBJ1-2, the V gene TRBV28; maybe TRBD1 (6 bases). Trimming removed 6 bases from V and 5 bases from J, with 19 bases in between. Germline V gene lookup returns CDR1 MDHEN and CDR2 SYDVKM. The CDR3 sequence is 15 residues long.